These 3 T cell receptor beta chains came from one sample sequenced in a study of blood T cell repertoires in COVID-19 (dated by TCRdb to 2018 to 2020). The library was generated by the immunoSEQ multiplex PCR assay. The source is immuneACCESS, and TCRdb retained only in-frame sequences with V and J called. Part of the clones is not carried over; for the studies checked, unresolved V genes explain less than half of this, and the remainder is unexplained. The sample yields 200,000 to 300,000 clones; 87% were counted once. The leading ten clones occupy roughly 1.6% of the sample. The sequenced sample was peripheral blood. The source of these receptors is a woman aged 40 to 49 who had recovered from COVID-19.

This clone has just one count. The chain couples TRBV7-3 to TRBJ1-2; 12 positions match TRBD1. The CDR3 has 18 amino acids. Losses at the gene ends were 1 base for V and 3 bases for J; bases not matched to a gene: 9. Per the germline V gene, CDR1 is SGHTA and CDR2 is FQGTGA. In nucleotides, the CDR3 is TGTGCCAGCAGCTTAAGGGGGACAGGGGGCTGGGGCGACTATGGCTACACCTTC. This encodes CASSLRGTGGWGDYGYTF.

In its sample, this clone was seen once. The chain combines TRBV19 with TRBJ1-3; D is perhaps TRBD1 (5 bases). This CDR3 comprises 17 residues. The germline V gene encodes CDR1 LNHDA and CDR2 SQIVND (reference sequence). Trimming cost V 5 bases and J 0 bases, with 17 bases left between them. CDR3 amino acids: CASSAGGLALSGNTIYF. The CDR3 DNA sequence: TGTGCCAGTAGTGCGGGGGGACTGGCCCTCTCTGGAAACACCATATATTTT.

The chain employs TRBV13 and TRBJ2-1; a possible D gene is TRBD1 (6 bases). CDR1 and CDR2 from the germline V gene are PRHDT and FYEKMQ (reference sequence). CDR3 length: 15 residues. Trimming shortened V by 0 bases and J by 5 bases, and 11 bases separated the two germline ends. The chain's CDR3 is CASSLGGGLDNEQFF. Here the CDR3 DNA reads TGTGCCAGCAGCTTAGGAGGGGGATTAGACAATGAGCAGTTCTTC. The full variable domain, rest sourced from reference TRBV13 and TRBJ2-1, is AAGVIQSPRHLIKEKRETATLKCYPIPRHDTVYWYQQGPGQDPQFLISFYEKMQSDKGSIPDRFSAQQFSDYHSELNMSSLELGDSALYFCASSLGGGLDNEQFFGPGTRLTVL.